Detailed here is one T cell receptor beta chain. This clonotype was detected only a few times. Its antigen is not yet known. Per-nucleotide qualities are absent, and no much larger clonotype sits a single base away. The sample belongs to a study of T-cell reconstitution after alpha-beta-depleted transplantation in children (dated by TCRdb to between 2015 and 2016). Concerning the study at large: Using TCR repertoire profiling, the study quantitatively followed how T-cell immune reconstitution unfolded in children after TCRalphabeta/CD19-depleted allogeneic hematopoietic cell transplantation.

Taken with the paper, the label for time point translates to: day 60 (about 2 months) after transplantation. The treatment or condition label, read with the paper, signifies: allogeneic hematopoietic cell transplantation with graft depleted of TCRalphabeta T cells and CD19 B cells. The children who served as transplant recipients had been given grafts of TCRalphabeta/CD19-depleted allogeneic hematopoietic cells. Library construction relied on PCR. Sequenced using an Illumina HiSeq 2500. To normalize quantification of the TCRbeta repertoire, the TCR libraries were built with molecular barcoding that relied on unique molecular identifiers. Using fastp trimming at Q25 and MiXCR clonotype assembly, TCRdb reanalyzed the public sequencing data and kept in-frame beta chains. All rows with the same CDR3 protein become a single entry with the most common DNA and genes. The sample contains under 35,000 distinct CDR3 sequences, 15% to 20% of them found a single time. 35% of the sample is taken by the ten largest.

Paper-wide results and their limitations: Over subsequent months, a decline in hyperexpanded clone frequencies was noted, and after one year, T-cell counts and TCRbeta diversity were mostly ascribed to newly produced T cells. About two months after transplant, the apparently early recovery of alphabetaT-cell counts reportedly depended on just several hundred clones that had expanded rapidly and came from non-depleted graft cells. In some patients, the high TCRbeta diversity seen at day 60 was put down to recipient T cells and intrathymic progenitors that had survived conditioning.

The CDR3 holds 12 amino acids from the cysteine to the phenylalanine. Only the CDR3 DNA stays, 36 bases, in frame from base 1. The germline V gene (reference sequence) yields SEHNR for CDR1 and FQNEAQ for CDR2. V and J are truncated by 2 bases and 7 bases respectively, leaving an intervening sequence of 5 bases. The clonotype comes from a male patient aged 2-15 years who had a stem cell transplant for acute lymphoblastic leukemia, so the T cells may come from the graft donor. The sample was PBMCs, mostly from graft donor cells, taken 60 days after TCRalphabeta/CD19-depleted stem cell transplant. The chain employs TRBV7-9 and TRBJ1-4; D gene: possibly TRBD1, on 5 matching bases. The sequenced DNA is TGTGCCAGCAGCTTACAGGGTGAAAAACTGTTTTTT. It translates as CASSLQGEKLFF.